These 20 T cell receptor beta chains came from one sample sequenced in a study of blood T cells in healthy people across ages. Through a sample-barcoded 5' primer and a J-beta primer mix, a second PCR was run for roughly 6 to 12 cycles. TCRdb ran MiXCR on the 5' RACE reads and lists one entry per CDR3 protein. The repertoire holds about 800,000 distinct CDR3 sequences, roughly 25% seen once, with roughly 3.8% in the top ten. This same sample was also part of a study on T cells of mothers and their children.

Sequenced material: blood. The receptors here all came from a boy younger than 18 in good health.

V and J are TRBV6-2 or TRBV6-3 and TRBJ2-3; 8 bases map to TRBD2. This CDR3 is built from 14 residues. J was trimmed by 4 bases and V by 7 bases; bases with no gene match: 7. CDR1 is MNHEY and CDR2 is SVGEGT in the germline V gene. The CDR3 DNA sequence: TGTGCCAGCACCCGGGAGGGCCGTCCAGATACGCAGTATTTT. This encodes CASTREGRPDTQYF.

The V call is TRBV20-1, the J call TRBJ1-1; D is undetermined. Trimming removed 3 bases at V and 5 bases at J, with 7 bases between. Germline V gene lookup returns CDR1 DFQATT and CDR2 SNEGSKA (reference sequence). CDR3 size: 11 residues. The CDR3 DNA reads as TGCAGTGCTAGGTGGCGGACTGAAGCTTTCTTT. Amino acid sequence: CSARWRTEAFF.

This clonotype was seen a few times. This chain links TRBV28 with TRBJ2-5, with no clear D. V was cut by 5 bases and J by 6 bases, with 13 bases left in between. In germline, CDR1 is MDHEN, CDR2 SYDVKM. The CDR3 has 13 residues. CDR3 DNA sequence: TGTGCCAGCAGTCTCTCCGGCCAGAAGACCCAGTACTTC. It codes for CASSLSGQKTQYF. Full variable domain (outside the CDR3, taken from reference TRBV28 and TRBJ2-5): DVKVTQSSRYLVKRTGEKVFLECVQDMDHENMFWYRQDPGLGLRLIYFSYDVKMKEKGDIPEGYSVSREKKERFSLILESASTNQTSMYLCASSLSGQKTQYFGPGTRLLVL.

The chain employs TRBV23-1 and TRBJ2-1, with TRBD1 matching 7 bases. TRBV23-1 is classed as an ORF, of uncertain function. The CDR3 runs 15 residues. J gave up 7 bases and V 2 bases, and 8 bases lay outside the gene matches. The CDR3 sequence is CASSQPGQPWNEQFF. The CDR3 DNA follows: TGCGCCAGCAGTCAACCGGGACAGCCCTGGAATGAGCAGTTCTTC.

This clonotype turned up a few times. The chain couples TRBV29-1 to TRBJ2-5; the D call may be TRBD1 or TRBD2 (5 bases each). The J call may not be correct, given that the DNA end is closer to TRBJ2-1. This CDR3 has 14 amino acids. The V gene's germline CDR1 is SQVTM and CDR2 ANQGSEA. The CDR3 sequence is CSVGDGTPYNEQFF. CDR3 DNA sequence: TGCAGCGTTGGGGACGGTACACCGTACAATGAGCAGTTCTTC.

This clonotype has only a few counts. The gene calls are TRBV20-1 and TRBJ2-4, with TRBD2 identical over 10 bases. The germline V gene encodes CDR1 DFQATT and CDR2 SNEGSKA (reference sequence). J lost 0 bases, V lost 1 base, and 9 bases had no gene match. This CDR3 spans 18 amino acids. CDR3 sequence reads: CSARGASGGREAKNIQYF. In DNA form, the CDR3 reads TGCAGTGCTAGAGGCGCTAGCGGGGGCAGGGAAGCCAAAAACATTCAGTACTTC.

The rearrangement joins TRBV7-2 to TRBJ1-1; D is possibly TRBD1 (5 bases). CDR3 size: 12 residues. The V gene's germline CDR1 is SGHTA and CDR2 FQGNSA. V was pared by 1 base and J by 11 bases, with 11 bases between. The CDR3 DNA follows: TGTGCCAGCAGCTTAGTGGGGGAGTCGGCTTTCTTT. Protein sequence: CASSLVGESAFF.

This clonotype was counted a few times. This rearrangement joins TRBV6-2 or TRBV6-3 to TRBJ2-1; tentatively, D is TRBD1 or TRBD2 (7 bases each). The germline CDR1 and CDR2 sequences are MNHEY and SVGEGT. Deletions cut 9 bases from V and 12 bases from J, with 18 bases between. This CDR3 is built from 12 residues. The CDR3 DNA is TGTGCCAGAGGGAGGGGGCGGGATGGGCAGTTCTTC. Residues: CARGRGRDGQFF.

This clonotype was observed once. The genes are TRBV6-2 or TRBV6-3 and TRBJ2-7; tentative D call: TRBD1 (6 bases). Germline V gene sequence: CDR1 MNHEY, CDR2 SVGEGT. This CDR3 has 15 residues. Trimming took 2 bases from V and 2 from J, leaving 13 bases between them. The CDR3 sequence is CASSYAQGLAYEQYF. In DNA form, the CDR3 reads TGTGCCAGCAGTTACGCACAGGGATTAGCCTACGAGCAGTACTTC.

V usage is TRBV7-9 and J usage is TRBJ2-5; unclear D gene. Germline-derived CDR1 and CDR2 are SEHNR and FQNEAQ (reference sequence). Trimming pared 2 bases from V and 3 bases from J, leaving 10 bases between. The CDR3 runs to 14 residues. In nucleotides, the CDR3 is TGTGCCAGCAGCTTACTCGACGCCGAAGAGACCCAGTACTTC. Translated, it gives CASSLLDAEETQYF. The variable domain in full, completed from reference TRBV7-9 and TRBJ2-5, reads DTGVSQNPRHKITKRGQNVTFRCDPISEHNRLYWYRQTLGQGPEFLTYFQNEAQLEKSRLLSDRFSAERPKGSFSTLEIQRTEQGDSAMYLCASSLLDAEETQYFGPGTRLLVL.

This clonotype was counted between two and nine times. The V gene is TRBV20-1, the J gene TRBJ1-4; possible D gene TRBD1, 5 bases. Trimming took 6 bases from V and 8 from J, leaving 19 bases between them. CDR1 and CDR2 (germline): DFQATT, SNEGSKA (reference sequence). CDR3 length: 14 residues. The CDR3 is CSAKGRAREEKLFF. CDR3 in DNA: TGCAGTGCCAAAGGCAGGGCAAGAGAGGAAAAACTGTTTTTT.

A few counts support this clonotype. The J gene is TRBJ2-7, the V gene TRBV7-9, with 7 bases fitting TRBD1. Germline trimming cut 5 bases from V and 2 bases from J; bases unmatched to any gene: 6. Germline V gene lookup returns CDR1 SEHNR and CDR2 FQNEAQ (reference sequence). There are 14 residues in the CDR3. The CDR3 spells CASSQRDSPYEQYF. Written as DNA, the CDR3 is TGTGCCAGCAGCCAGAGGGACAGCCCCTACGAGCAGTACTTC.

This clonotype has more than one count but fewer than ten. The chain has TRBV4-3 and TRBJ2-1; TRBD1 might be the D (7 bases). The germline V gene has CDR1 LGHNA and CDR2 YSLEER. The CDR3 consists of 17 residues. The V and J ends lost 0 bases and 0 bases respectively, with 12 bases between them. This CDR3 is CASSQDRRDSSYNEQFF. In nucleotides, the CDR3 is TGCGCCAGCAGCCAAGATCGGCGGGACAGCTCCTACAATGAGCAGTTCTTC.

The sample holds a few counts of this clonotype. This chain uses TRBV29-1 with TRBJ2-1; D unresolved. The V gene lost 0 bases and the J gene lost 3 bases, with 15 bases spanning the gap. Germline values: CDR1 SQVTM, CDR2 ANQGSEA. The CDR3 is made up of 16 amino acids. The CDR3 loop is CSVEDLAAHFYNEQFF. The CDR3 DNA sequence: TGCAGCGTTGAAGATTTGGCAGCACACTTCTACAATGAGCAGTTCTTC.

This clonotype was picked up one time. The CDR3 loop reads CASSQVPGVLETQYF. The CDR3 DNA is TGCGCCAGCAGCCAAGTGCCGGGAGTACTAGAGACCCAGTACTTC. This rearrangement joins TRBV4-1 to TRBJ2-5; weak D call: TRBD2 (6 bases). The length of the CDR3 is 15 residues. Germline V gene sequence: CDR1 MGHRA, CDR2 YSYEKL. V was clipped by 1 base and J by 4 bases, with 13 bases between them.

The V and J genes are TRBV9 and TRBJ1-2, with 9 nucleotides matching TRBD1. Germline V lookup: CDR1 SGDLS, CDR2 YYNGEE. V lost 2 bases, J lost 7 bases, and 9 bases stayed unmatched. The CDR3 length is 15 residues. DNA of the CDR3: TGTGCCAGCAGCGTCAGCGGGACAGGGAGATCTGGCTACACCTTC. It encodes CASSVSGTGRSGYTF.

At least ten counts were recorded for this clonotype. The chain joins TRBV15 to TRBJ2-1, with D possibly being TRBD1 (6 bases). The CDR3 is 12 residues long. The V gene's germline CDR1 is LNHNV and CDR2 YYDKDF (reference sequence). Trimming removed 8 bases from V and 6 bases from J, with 11 bases in between. The CDR3 sequence is CATGQSVNEQFF. The CDR3 nucleotides read TGTGCCACCGGACAGTCGGTCAATGAGCAGTTCTTC.

This clonotype has at least ten counts. The chain employs TRBV7-2 and TRBJ2-1; 8 nucleotides match TRBD2. The germline CDR1 and CDR2 sequences are SGHTA and FQGNSA. V gave up 0 bases and J gave up 3 bases; unmatched junction bases: 1. This CDR3 region has 15 residues. Here the CDR3 reads CASSLAGTSYNEQFF. The CDR3, as DNA: TGTGCCAGCAGCTTAGCGGGGACTAGCTACAATGAGCAGTTCTTC.

CDR3 residues: CASSLGRGNLEQYF. CDR3 nucleotides: TGCGCCAGCAGCTTGGGGCGGGGGAATCTTGAGCAGTACTTC. The chain has TRBV5-1 and TRBJ2-7; 7 nucleotides agree with TRBD2. This CDR3 region has 14 residues. The V and J ends lost 0 bases and 7 bases, in that order; junction bases with no gene match: 7. Germline values: CDR1 SGHRS, CDR2 YFSETQ.

The chain recombines TRBV29-1 with TRBJ1-4, with a weak D call TRBD1 (6 bases). The CDR3 sequence is 14 residues long. The germline CDR1 and CDR2 sequences are SQVTM and ANQGSEA. Trimming left V 5 bases short and J 3 bases short, with 13 bases between. The CDR3 DNA sequence: TGCAGCGTTCGAACAGGGATAGCTAATGAAAAACTGTTTTTT. Translated, it gives CSVRTGIANEKLFF. Filled out from reference TRBV29-1 and TRBJ1-4, the complete variable domain reads SAVISQKPSRDICQRGTSLTIQCQVDSQVTMMFWYRQQPGQSLTLIATANQGSEATYESGFVIDKFPISRPNLTFSTLTVSNMSPEDSSIYLCSVRTGIANEKLFFGSGTQLSVL.